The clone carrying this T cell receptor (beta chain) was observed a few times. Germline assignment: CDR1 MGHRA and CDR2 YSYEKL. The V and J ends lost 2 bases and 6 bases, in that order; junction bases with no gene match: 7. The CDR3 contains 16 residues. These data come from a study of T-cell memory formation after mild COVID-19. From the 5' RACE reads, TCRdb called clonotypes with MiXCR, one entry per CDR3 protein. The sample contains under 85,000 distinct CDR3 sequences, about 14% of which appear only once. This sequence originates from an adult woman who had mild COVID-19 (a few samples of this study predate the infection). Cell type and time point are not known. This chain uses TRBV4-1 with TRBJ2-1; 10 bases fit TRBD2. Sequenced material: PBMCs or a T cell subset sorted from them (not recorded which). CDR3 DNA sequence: TGCGCCAGCAGCCAATTGGGCACTAGCGGGGTCAATGAGCAGTTCTTC. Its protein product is CASSQLGTSGVNEQFF.